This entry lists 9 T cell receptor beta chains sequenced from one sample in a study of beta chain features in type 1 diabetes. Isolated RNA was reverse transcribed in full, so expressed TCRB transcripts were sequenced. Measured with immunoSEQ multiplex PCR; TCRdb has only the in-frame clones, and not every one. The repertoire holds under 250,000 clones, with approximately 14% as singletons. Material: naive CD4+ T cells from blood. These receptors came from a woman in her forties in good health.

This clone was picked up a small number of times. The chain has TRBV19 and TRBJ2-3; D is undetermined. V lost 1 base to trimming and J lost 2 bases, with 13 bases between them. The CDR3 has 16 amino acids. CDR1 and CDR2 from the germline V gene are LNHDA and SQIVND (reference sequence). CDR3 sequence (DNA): TGTGCCAGTAGTATAGCGGTCCGCCTCATCACAGATACGCAGTATTTT. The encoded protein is CASSIAVRLITDTQYF.

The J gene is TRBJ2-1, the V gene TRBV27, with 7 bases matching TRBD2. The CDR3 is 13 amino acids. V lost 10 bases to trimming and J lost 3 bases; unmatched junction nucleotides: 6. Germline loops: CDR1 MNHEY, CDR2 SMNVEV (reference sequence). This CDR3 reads CATQPSGYNEQFF. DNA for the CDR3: TGTGCCACCCAACCTAGCGGCTACAATGAGCAGTTCTTC.

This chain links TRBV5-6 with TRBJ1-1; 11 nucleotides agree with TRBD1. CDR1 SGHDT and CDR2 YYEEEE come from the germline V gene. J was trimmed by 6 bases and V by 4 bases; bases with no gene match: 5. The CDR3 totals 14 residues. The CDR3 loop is CASSNPGQGAEAFF. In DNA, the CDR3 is TGTGCCAGCAGCAACCCGGGACAGGGGGCTGAAGCTTTCTTT.

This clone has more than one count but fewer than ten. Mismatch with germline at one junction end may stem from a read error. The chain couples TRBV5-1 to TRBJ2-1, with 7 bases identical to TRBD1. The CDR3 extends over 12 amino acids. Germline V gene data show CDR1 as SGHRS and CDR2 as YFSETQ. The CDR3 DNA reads TGCGCCAGCAGCGCCCTCCTGGGACAGTCAATCTTC. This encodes CASSALLGQSIF.

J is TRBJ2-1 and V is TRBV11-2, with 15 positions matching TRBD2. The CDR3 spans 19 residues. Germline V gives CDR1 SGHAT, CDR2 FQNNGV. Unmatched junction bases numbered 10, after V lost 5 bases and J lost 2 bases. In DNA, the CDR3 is TGTGCCAGCAGCCGAGTCCCGGGACTAGCGGGGGGCCCCTACAATGAGCAGTTCTTC. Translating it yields CASSRVPGLAGGPYNEQFF.

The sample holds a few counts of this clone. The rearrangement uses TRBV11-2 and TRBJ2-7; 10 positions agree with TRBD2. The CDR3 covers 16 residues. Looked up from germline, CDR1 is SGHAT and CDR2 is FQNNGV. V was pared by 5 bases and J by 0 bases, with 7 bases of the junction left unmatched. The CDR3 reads CASSRSSGGSSYEQYF. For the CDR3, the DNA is TGTGCCAGCAGCCGATCTAGCGGGGGAAGCTCCTACGAGCAGTACTTC.

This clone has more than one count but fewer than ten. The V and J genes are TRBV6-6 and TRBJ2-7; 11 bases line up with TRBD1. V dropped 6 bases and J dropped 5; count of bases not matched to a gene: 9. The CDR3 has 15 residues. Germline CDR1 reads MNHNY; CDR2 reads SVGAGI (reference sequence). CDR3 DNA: TGTGCCAGCAGATCCGGGACAGGGGGGTTTCACGAGCAGTACTTC. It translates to CASRSGTGGFHEQYF.

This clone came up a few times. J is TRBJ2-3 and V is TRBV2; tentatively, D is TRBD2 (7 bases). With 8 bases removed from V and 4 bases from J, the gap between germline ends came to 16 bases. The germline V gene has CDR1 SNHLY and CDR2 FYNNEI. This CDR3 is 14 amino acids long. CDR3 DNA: TGTGCCAGCTCGGGGCCCGGGGGGCCAGATACGCAGTATTTT. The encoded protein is CASSGPGGPDTQYF.

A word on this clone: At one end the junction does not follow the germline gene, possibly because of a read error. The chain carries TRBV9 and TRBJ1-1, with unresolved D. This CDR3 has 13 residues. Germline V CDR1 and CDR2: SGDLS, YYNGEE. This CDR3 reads CASSVEINTEAFF. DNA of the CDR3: TGTGCCAGCAGTGTAGAAATAAACACTGAAGCTTTCTTT.